One and the same sample provided the 14 T cell receptor beta chains below, sequenced in a study of cytomegalovirus exposure and HLA in healthy donors. 13 Jbeta primers and 60 Vbeta primers were used for the PCR. Assay: immunoSEQ multiplex PCR; the TCRdb copy retains only in-frame clones and omits some. The profile shows under 200,000 clones, more than 9.5% of them singletons. Material: PBMCs. The receptors derive from a middle-aged man in good health and CMV-seropositive.

As for this clone: At one of its ends the junction is not consistent with the germline gene, which may arise from a read error. CDR3 DNA sequence: TGTGCTAGCAGCCATGGACAGGGGGCTTTGAATGAGCAGTTCTTC. Amino acids: CASSHGQGALNEQFF. V is TRBV7-7 and J is TRBJ2-1; 11 positions match TRBD1. This CDR3 comprises 15 residues. Germline values: CDR1 SSHAT, CDR2 FNYEAQ (reference sequence). The variable domain in full, completed from reference TRBV7-7 and TRBJ2-1, reads GAGVSQSPRYKVTKRGQDVTLRCDPISSHATLYWYQQALGQGPEFLTYFNYEAQPDKSGLPSDRFSAERPEGSISTLTIQRTEQRDSAMYRCASSHGQGALNEQFFGPGTRLTVL.

The rearrangement joins TRBV6-1 to TRBJ2-3, with D possibly being TRBD1 (5 bases). The V end lost 1 base, the J end lost 2 bases, and 13 bases lay between the germline ends. The CDR3 is 16 residues long. Germline CDR1 MNHNS, CDR2 SASEGT. The CDR3 loop is CASSEVGGALTDTQYF. CDR3 nucleotides: TGTGCCAGCAGTGAAGTGGGTGGGGCGCTCACAGATACGCAGTATTTT.

This clone has only a few counts. The V and J genes are TRBV5-1 and TRBJ2-3; TRBD2 agrees at 8 bases. From germline, CDR1 is SGHRS and CDR2 YFSETQ. CDR3 length equals 17 residues. J was trimmed by 2 bases and V by 0 bases; bases with no gene match: 8. The CDR3 region is CASSLVQVAGHTDTQYF. Written as DNA, the CDR3 is TGCGCCAGCAGCTTGGTCCAGGTAGCGGGGCACACAGATACGCAGTATTTT.

The chain uses TRBV27 and TRBJ2-1, with 7 bases matching TRBD2. Looked up from germline, CDR1 is MNHEY and CDR2 is SMNVEV (reference sequence). The CDR3 length is 14 residues. J gave up 6 bases and V 7 bases, and 9 bases lay outside the gene matches. The DNA of the CDR3 is TGTGCCAGCACCCCCCAGCGGGGATCCAATGAGCAGTTCTTC. It codes for CASTPQRGSNEQFF.

V and J are TRBV6-1 and TRBJ1-1; 8 bases are a match to TRBD1. The CDR3 length is 15 residues. Unmatched junction bases numbered 3, after V lost 1 base and J lost 2 bases. Germline V gives CDR1 MNHNS, CDR2 SASEGT. CDR3 sequence (DNA): TGTGCCAGCAGTGAAGACAGGGGGGTTAACACTGAAGCTTTCTTT. Protein product: CASSEDRGVNTEAFF.

The table lists this clone with a few counts. V usage is TRBV5-6 and J usage is TRBJ2-3, with 11 bases matching TRBD1. Germline CDR1 reads SGHDT; CDR2 reads YYEEEE. Trimming at V came to 5 bases and at J to 3 bases, leaving 8 bases not matched to a gene. This CDR3 has 16 residues. CDR3 region: CASRKLGQGVTDTQYF. The CDR3 nucleotides are TGTGCCAGCAGGAAATTGGGACAGGGGGTTACAGATACGCAGTATTTT.

The V and J genes are TRBV7-9 and TRBJ1-1, with TRBD1 as a possible D gene (5 bases). The germline V gene has CDR1 SEHNR and CDR2 FQNEAQ (reference sequence). Trimming left V 3 bases short and J 5 bases short, with 13 bases between. The CDR3 is 14 residues long. This CDR3 reads CASSFGQGATEAFF. The CDR3 DNA reads TGTGCCAGCAGCTTCGGGCAAGGGGCGACTGAAGCTTTCTTT.

This clone turned up a few times. The sample carries other DNA sequences with the same CDR3. The chain employs TRBV19 and TRBJ2-1; 7 bases agree with TRBD1. V shed 6 bases, J shed 1 base, and the junction held 3 bases outside the gene matches. The CDR3 is made up of 14 amino acids. Germline V gene sequence: CDR1 LNHDA, CDR2 SQIVND (reference sequence). The CDR3 DNA follows: TGTGCCAGTAGCTACAGGGGATCCTACAATGAGCAGTTCTTC. Its protein product is CASSYRGSYNEQFF.

V gene TRBV11-3 combines with J gene TRBJ1-1; 7 bases are shared with TRBD1. The J segment lost 1 base and the V segment lost 7 bases, leaving 9 bases of the junction unmatched. This CDR3 has 15 residues. From germline, CDR1 is SGHNT and CDR2 YENEEA. The CDR3 DNA is TGTGCCAGCAACCAAGAGACAGGGAGGAACACTGAAGCTTTCTTT. This encodes CASNQETGRNTEAFF.

As DNA, the CDR3 is TGCGCCAGCAGCCAAGACGCACAGGTTAATGAAAAACTGTTTTTT. Amino acid sequence: CASSQDAQVNEKLFF. The J gene is TRBJ1-4, the V gene TRBV4-3; TRBD1 might be the D (5 bases). This CDR3 comprises 15 residues. Germline values: CDR1 LGHNA, CDR2 YSLEER. V was pared by 0 bases and J by 4 bases, with 9 bases between.

This clone has just a few counts. The chain uses TRBV7-2 and TRBJ1-5, with a possible D match to TRBD1 (5 bases). The CDR3 has 14 amino acids. Between the trimmed V and J ends, which lost 4 bases and 5 bases, there was a span of 12 bases. CDR1 SGHTA and CDR2 FQGNSA come from the germline V gene. CDR3 bases: TGTGCCAGCAGCTCTCGGGGGAGGGATCAGCCCCAGCATTTT. Translation gives CASSSRGRDQPQHF.

This clone was counted a few times. V gene TRBV6-5 combines with J gene TRBJ1-1; TRBD1 might be the D (6 bases). The CDR3 has 14 amino acids. Germline lookup yields CDR1 MNHEY and CDR2 SVGAGI. With 6 bases removed from V and 1 base from J, the gap between germline ends came to 12 bases. The CDR3 region has the DNA TGTGCCAGCAGCTTTTCGACAGGGAACACTGAAGCTTTCTTT. It yields the protein CASSFSTGNTEAFF.

V usage is TRBV4-3 and J usage is TRBJ2-4, with 7 bases identical to TRBD1. The CDR3 length is 16 residues. The germline V gene has CDR1 LGHNA and CDR2 YSLEER. V dropped 0 bases and J dropped 9; count of bases not matched to a gene: 11. CDR3 protein: CASSQDWEGGRGIQYF. CDR3 in DNA: TGCGCCAGCAGCCAAGATTGGGAAGGGGGCCGGGGCATTCAGTACTTC.

This clone was seen a few times. This chain links TRBV5-1 with TRBJ1-4; TRBD1 matches at 8 bases. Trimming cost V 2 bases and J 7 bases; bases outside gene matches: 7. CDR3 length: 15 residues. Germline V gene data show CDR1 as SGHRS and CDR2 as YFSETQ. This CDR3 is CASSLRTGRGEKLFF. The CDR3 DNA follows: TGCGCCAGCAGCTTAAGGACAGGGAGGGGTGAAAAACTGTTTTTT.